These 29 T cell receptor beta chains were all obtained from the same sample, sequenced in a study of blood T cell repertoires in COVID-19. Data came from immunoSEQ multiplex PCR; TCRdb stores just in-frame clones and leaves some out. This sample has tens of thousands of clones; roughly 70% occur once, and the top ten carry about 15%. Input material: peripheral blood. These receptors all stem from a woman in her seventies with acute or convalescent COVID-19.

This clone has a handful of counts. DNA of the CDR3: TGTGCCAGCAGCCCCCAGGGCAGGTCTAGCACAGATACGCAGTATTTT. It is translated as CASSPQGRSSTDTQYF. The rearrangement joins TRBV9 to TRBJ2-3; tentative D call: TRBD1 (5 bases). Trimming pared 4 bases from V and 0 bases from J, leaving 15 bases between. CDR3 length: 16 residues. Germline V gene sequence: CDR1 SGDLS, CDR2 YYNGEE.

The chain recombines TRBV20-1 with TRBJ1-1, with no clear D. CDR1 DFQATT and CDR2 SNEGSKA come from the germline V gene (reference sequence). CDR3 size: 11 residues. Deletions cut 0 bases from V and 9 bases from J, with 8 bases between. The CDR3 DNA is TGCAGTGCTAGAGAAGATTCTAAAGCTTTCTTT. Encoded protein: CSAREDSKAFF.

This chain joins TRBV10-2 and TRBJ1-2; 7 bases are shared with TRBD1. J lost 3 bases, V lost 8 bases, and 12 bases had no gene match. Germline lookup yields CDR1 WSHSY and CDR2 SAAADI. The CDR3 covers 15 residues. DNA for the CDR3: TGCGCCAGCGGGAATCCGGGACAGTCTTACTATGGCTACACCTTC. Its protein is CASGNPGQSYYGYTF.

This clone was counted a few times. CDR3 coding DNA: TGTGCCAGCAGCCAAGATAGTACCGGGGAGCTGTTTTTT. Protein: CASSQDSTGELFF. This rearrangement joins TRBV3-1 (or the pseudogene TRBV3-2) to TRBJ2-2, with D unresolved. The V gene lost 0 bases and the J gene lost 5 bases, with 4 bases spanning the gap. This CDR3 contains 13 residues. Germline CDR1 LGHDT, CDR2 YNNKEL (reference sequence).

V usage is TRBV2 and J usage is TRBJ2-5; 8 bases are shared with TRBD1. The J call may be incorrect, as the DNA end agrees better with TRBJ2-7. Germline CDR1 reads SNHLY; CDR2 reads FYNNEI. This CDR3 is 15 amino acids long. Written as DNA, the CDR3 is TGTGCCAGCAGTGTTGACCAGGGGGCTACCTACGAGCAGTACTTC. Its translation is CASSVDQGATYEQYF.

The CDR3 DNA is TGTGCCAGCAGCTTGCAAGGGAGGCCCAATCAGCCCCAGCATTTT. Translating it yields CASSLQGRPNQPQHF. The rearrangement uses TRBV5-6 and TRBJ1-5; D gene unclear. CDR3 size: 15 residues. Germline CDR1 and CDR2: SGHDT and YYEEEE. V was clipped by 1 base and J by 3 bases, with 11 bases between them.

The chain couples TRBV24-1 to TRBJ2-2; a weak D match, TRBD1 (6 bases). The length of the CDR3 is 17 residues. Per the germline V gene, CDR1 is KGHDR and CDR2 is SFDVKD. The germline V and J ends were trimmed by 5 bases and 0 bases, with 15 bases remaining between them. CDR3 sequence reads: CATSGEGQRPNTGELFF. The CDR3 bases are TGTGCCACCAGTGGTGAAGGACAGCGCCCGAACACCGGGGAGCTGTTTTTT.

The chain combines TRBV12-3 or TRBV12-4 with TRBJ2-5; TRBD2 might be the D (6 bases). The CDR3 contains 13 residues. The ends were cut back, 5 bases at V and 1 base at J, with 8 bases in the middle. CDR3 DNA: TGTGCCAGCAGTCCGGGACTCCAAGAGACCCAGTACTTC. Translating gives CASSPGLQETQYF.

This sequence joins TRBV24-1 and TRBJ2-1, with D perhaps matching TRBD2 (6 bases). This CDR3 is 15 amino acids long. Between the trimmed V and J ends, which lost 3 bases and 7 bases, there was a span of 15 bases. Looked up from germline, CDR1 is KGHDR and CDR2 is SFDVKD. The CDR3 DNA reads TGTGCCACCAGTGATCAAGCAGGGCGGGATAATGAGCAGTTCTTC. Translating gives CATSDQAGRDNEQFF.

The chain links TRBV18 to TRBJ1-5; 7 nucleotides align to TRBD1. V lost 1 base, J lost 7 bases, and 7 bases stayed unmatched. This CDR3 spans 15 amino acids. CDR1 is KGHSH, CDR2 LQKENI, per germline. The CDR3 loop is CASSPLKGARQPQHF. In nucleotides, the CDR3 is TGTGCCAGCTCACCACTAAAGGGGGCACGGCAGCCCCAGCATTTT.

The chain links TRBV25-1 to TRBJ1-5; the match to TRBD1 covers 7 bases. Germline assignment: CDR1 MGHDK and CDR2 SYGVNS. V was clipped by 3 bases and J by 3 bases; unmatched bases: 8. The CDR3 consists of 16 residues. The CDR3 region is CASSDSSTGINQPQHF. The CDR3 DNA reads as TGTGCCAGCAGTGACTCATCGACAGGGATCAATCAGCCCCAGCATTTT.

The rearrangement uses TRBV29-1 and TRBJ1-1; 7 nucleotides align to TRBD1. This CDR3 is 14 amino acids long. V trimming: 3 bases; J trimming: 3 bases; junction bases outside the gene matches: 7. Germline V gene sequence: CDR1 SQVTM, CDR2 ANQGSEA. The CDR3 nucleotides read TGCAGCGTTGATGGGCCCGGGACAGACACTGAAGCTTTCTTT. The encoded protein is CSVDGPGTDTEAFF.

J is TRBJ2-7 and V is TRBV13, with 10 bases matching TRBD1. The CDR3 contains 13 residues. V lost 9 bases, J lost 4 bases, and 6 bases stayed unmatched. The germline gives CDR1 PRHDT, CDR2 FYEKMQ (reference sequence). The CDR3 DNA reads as TGTGCCAGTCAGGGACAGGGGTCTTACGAGCAGTACGTC. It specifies CASQGQGSYEQYV.

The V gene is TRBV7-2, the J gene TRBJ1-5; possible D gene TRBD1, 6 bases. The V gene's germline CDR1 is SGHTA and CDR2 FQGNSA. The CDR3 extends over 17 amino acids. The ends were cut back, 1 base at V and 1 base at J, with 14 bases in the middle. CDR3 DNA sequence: TGTGCCAGCAGCTTAGGGGGCGGGGGCAGAAGCAATCAGCCCCAGCATTTT. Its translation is CASSLGGGGRSNQPQHF. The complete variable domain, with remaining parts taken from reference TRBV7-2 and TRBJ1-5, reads GAGVSQSPSNKVTEKGKDVELRCDPISGHTALYWYRQSLGQGLEFLIYFQGNSAPDKSGLPSDRFSAERTGGSVSTLTIQRTQQEDSAVYLCASSLGGGGRSNQPQHFGDGTRLSIL.

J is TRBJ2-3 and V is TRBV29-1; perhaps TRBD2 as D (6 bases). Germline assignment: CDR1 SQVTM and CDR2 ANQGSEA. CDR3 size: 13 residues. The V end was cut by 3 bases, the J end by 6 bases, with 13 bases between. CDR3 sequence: CSVDVAGLDTQYF. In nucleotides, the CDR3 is TGCAGCGTTGATGTTGCGGGACTGGATACGCAGTATTTT.

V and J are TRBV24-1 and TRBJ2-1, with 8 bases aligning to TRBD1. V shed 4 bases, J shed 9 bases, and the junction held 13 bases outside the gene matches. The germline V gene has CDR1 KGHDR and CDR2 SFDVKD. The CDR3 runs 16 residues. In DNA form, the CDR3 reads TGTGCCACCAGTGAGACTCGGACAGGGAGCTTGACTGAGCAGTTCTTC. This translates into CATSETRTGSLTEQFF.

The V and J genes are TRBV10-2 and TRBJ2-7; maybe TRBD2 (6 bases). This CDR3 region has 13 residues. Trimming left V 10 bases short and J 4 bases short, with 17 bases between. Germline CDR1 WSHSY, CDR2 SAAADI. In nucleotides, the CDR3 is TGCGCCACCGCGGGAACAGGTCCGTACGAGCAGTACGTC. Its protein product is CATAGTGPYEQYV.

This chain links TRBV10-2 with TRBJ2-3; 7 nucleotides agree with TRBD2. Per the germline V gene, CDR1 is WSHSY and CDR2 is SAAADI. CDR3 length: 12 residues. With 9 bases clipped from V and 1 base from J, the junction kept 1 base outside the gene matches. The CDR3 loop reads CASRGGTDTQYF. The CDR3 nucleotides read TGCGCCAGTCGGGGGGGCACAGATACGCAGTATTTT.

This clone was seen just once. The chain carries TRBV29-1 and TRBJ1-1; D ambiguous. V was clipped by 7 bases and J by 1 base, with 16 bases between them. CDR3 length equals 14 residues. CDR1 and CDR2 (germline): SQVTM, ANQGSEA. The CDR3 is CSAPLNRKNTEAFF. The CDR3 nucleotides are TGCAGCGCCCCCCTCAACAGAAAGAACACTGAAGCTTTCTTT.

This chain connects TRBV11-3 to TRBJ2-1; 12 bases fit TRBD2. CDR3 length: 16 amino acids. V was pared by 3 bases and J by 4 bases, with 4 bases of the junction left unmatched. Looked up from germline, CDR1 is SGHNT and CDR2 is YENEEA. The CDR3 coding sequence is TGTGCCAGCAGCTTCTCTAGCGGGGGGGCATACAATGAGCAGTTCTTC. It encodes CASSFSSGGAYNEQFF.

The CDR3 reads CASSEGGGLVGMGEQFF. The CDR3 DNA follows: TGTGCCAGCAGTGAAGGGGGGGGGCTAGTCGGAATGGGTGAGCAGTTCTTC. The chain recombines TRBV6-1 with TRBJ2-1; maybe TRBD2 (7 bases). Per the germline V gene, CDR1 is MNHNS and CDR2 is SASEGT. The CDR3 has 17 amino acids. The V end lost 1 base, the J end lost 9 bases, and 22 bases lay between the germline ends.

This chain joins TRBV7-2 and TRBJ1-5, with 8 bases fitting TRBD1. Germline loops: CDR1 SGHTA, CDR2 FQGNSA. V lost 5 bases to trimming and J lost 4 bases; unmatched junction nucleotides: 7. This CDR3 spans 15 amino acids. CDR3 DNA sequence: TGTGCCAGCAGCCCCCGGACAGGGCGAAATCAGCCCCAGCATTTT. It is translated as CASSPRTGRNQPQHF. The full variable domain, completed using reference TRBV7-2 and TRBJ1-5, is GAGVSQSPSNKVTEKGKDVELRCDPISGHTALYWYRQSLGQGLEFLIYFQGNSAPDKSGLPSDRFSAERTGGSVSTLTIQRTQQEDSAVYLCASSPRTGRNQPQHFGDGTRLSIL.

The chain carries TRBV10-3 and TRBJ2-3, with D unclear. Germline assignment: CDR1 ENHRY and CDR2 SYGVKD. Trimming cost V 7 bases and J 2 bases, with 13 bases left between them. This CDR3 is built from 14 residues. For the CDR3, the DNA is TGTGCCATCAAACTTGCTACCCTCACAGATACGCAGTATTTT. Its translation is CAIKLATLTDTQYF.

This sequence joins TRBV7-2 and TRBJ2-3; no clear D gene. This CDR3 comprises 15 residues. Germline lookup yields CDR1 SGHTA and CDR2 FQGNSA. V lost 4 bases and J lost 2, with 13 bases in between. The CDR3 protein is CASSSPPHYTDTQYF. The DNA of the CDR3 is TGTGCCAGCAGCTCCCCTCCACACTACACAGATACGCAGTATTTT.

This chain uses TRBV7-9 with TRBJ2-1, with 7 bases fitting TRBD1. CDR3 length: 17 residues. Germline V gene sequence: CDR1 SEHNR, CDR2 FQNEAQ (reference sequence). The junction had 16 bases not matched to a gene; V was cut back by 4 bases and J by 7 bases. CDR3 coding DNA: TGTGCCAGCAGCTCCCCCTCACGTTGGACAGGTAATAATGAGCAGTTCTTC. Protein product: CASSSPSRWTGNNEQFF. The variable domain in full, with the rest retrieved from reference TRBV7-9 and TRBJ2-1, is DTGVSQNPRHKITKRGQNVTFRCDPISEHNRLYWYRQTLGQGPEFLTYFQNEAQLEKSRLLSDRFSAERPKGSFSTLEIQRTEQGDSAMYLCASSSPSRWTGNNEQFFGPGTRLTVL.

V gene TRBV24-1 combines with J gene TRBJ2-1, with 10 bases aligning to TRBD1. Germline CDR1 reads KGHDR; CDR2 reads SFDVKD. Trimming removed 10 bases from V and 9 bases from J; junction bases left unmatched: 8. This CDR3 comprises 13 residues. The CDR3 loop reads CATSTGGLGEQFF. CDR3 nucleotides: TGTGCCACTTCGACAGGGGGCTTAGGTGAGCAGTTCTTC.

The CDR3 loop reads CASSLDGVGQPQHF. The DNA of the CDR3 is TGTGCCAGCAGCTTAGACGGGGTGGGTCAGCCCCAGCATTTT. This rearrangement joins TRBV7-9 to TRBJ1-5, with D unclear. Germline V gives CDR1 SEHNR, CDR2 FQNEAQ (reference sequence). The CDR3 runs 14 residues. Trimming cost V 1 base and J 6 bases, with 10 bases left between them. The variable domain in full, completed from reference TRBV7-9 and TRBJ1-5, reads DTGVSQNPRHKITKRGQNVTFRCDPISEHNRLYWYRQTLGQGPEFLTYFQNEAQLEKSRLLSDRFSAERPKGSFSTLEIQRTEQGDSAMYLCASSLDGVGQPQHFGDGTRLSIL.

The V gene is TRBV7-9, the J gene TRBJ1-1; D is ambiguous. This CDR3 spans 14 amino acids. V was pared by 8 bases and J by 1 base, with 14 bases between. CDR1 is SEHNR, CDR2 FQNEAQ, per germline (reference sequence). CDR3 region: CASVKESGNTEAFF. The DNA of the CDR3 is TGTGCCAGCGTTAAAGAGTCGGGGAACACTGAAGCTTTCTTT.

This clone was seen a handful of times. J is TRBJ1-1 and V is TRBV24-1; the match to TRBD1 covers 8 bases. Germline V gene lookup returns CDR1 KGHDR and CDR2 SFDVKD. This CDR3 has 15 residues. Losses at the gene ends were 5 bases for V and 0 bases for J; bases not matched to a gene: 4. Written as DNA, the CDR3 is TGTGCCACCAGTGGGACAGGGCGCTTGAACACTGAAGCTTTCTTT. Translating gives CATSGTGRLNTEAFF.